This T cell receptor (beta chain) comes out of a study of blood T cells in healthy people across ages. Findings of the study overall: Whereas aged donors had fewer naive CD4+ cells, long-lived donors had more of them and higher diversity.

About this clonotype: Its cognate antigen is unknown.

With a J-beta primer mix and a sample-barcoded 5' primer, a second PCR ran about 7 to 11 cycles. CDR3-containing paired-end reads numbered at least 3 million in each sample. MiXCR, run by TCRdb on the 5' RACE reads, gives a single entry per CDR3 protein. This sample yields about 1.7 million distinct CDR3 sequences, of which approximately 30% are seen a single time; about 7.7% belongs to the top ten. Germline CDR1 SGDLS, CDR2 YYNGEE. There are 15 residues in the CDR3. V was clipped by 2 bases and J by 1 base, with 13 bases between them. The clonotype was recovered from a woman younger than 45 in good health. Sequencing was carried out using blood. The chain joins TRBV9 to TRBJ2-7; D is unresolved. The chain's CDR3 is CASSVSPTDSYEQYF. DNA for the CDR3: TGTGCCAGCAGCGTTAGCCCGACTGATTCCTACGAGCAGTACTTC.